The rows below give T cell receptor beta chains drawn from one sample of a study of graft-versus-host responses after intestinal transplantation. Here immunoSEQ multiplex PCR was the method, and the copy in TCRdb shows in-frame clones only, minus some. The sample includes some 120,000 clones, around nine tenths of them seen just once. Their specific antigens are unknown. Source: unstimulated CD4+ T cells sorted from spleen or lymph node cells, taken before transplant. The receptors were sampled from a human donor who was the organ donor for an intestinal transplant. CDR3s include the opening cysteine and the closing phenylalanine or tryptophan. D genes are given only for firm matches.

V	J	D	DNA	CDR3
TRBV7-9	TRBJ2-2	TRBD1	TGTGCCAGCAGACGATGGACAGGGGAGACCGGGGAGCTGTTTTTT	CASRRWTGETGELFF
TRBV27	TRBJ2-5	.	TGTGCCAGCAGTTTATCCGCCTATGGGACCCAGTACTTC	CASSLSAYGTQYF
TRBV30	TRBJ1-2	.	TGTGCCTGGAGCCAGACCGCACAAGATTATGGCTACACCTTC	CAWSQTAQDYGYTF
TRBV11-2	TRBJ1-1	.	TGTGCCAGCAGCCCCCAGACCAGGAACACTGAAGCTTTCTTT	CASSPQTRNTEAFF
TRBV28	TRBJ1-2	.	TGTGCCAGCAGTCGAGGGTTTAACTATGGCTACACCTTC	CASSRGFNYGYTF
TRBV2	TRBJ1-2	.	TGTGCCAGCAGTGAAGAGGACGCCTGGGACTATGGCTACACCTTC	CASSEEDAWDYGYTF
TRBV28	TRBJ2-7	TRBD1	TGTGCCAGCAGTTTTGGGGCTACAGGGGTAGTCAACGAGCAGTACTTC	CASSFGATGVVNEQYF
TRBV13	TRBJ1-6	.	TGTGCCAGCAGCGTCCGCTGGGGGGGGATTAATTCACCCCTCCACTTT	CASSVRWGGINSPLHF
TRBV7-3	TRBJ1-1	.	TGTGCCAGCAGAGAGGGTTTGAACACTGAAGCTTTCTTT	CASREGLNTEAFF
TRBV6-5	TRBJ2-1	.	TGTGCCAGCAGTGCAAGCGTCCAAGGGACTGAGCAGTTCTTC	CASSASVQGTEQFF
TRBV18	TRBJ1-4	TRBD1	TGTGCCAGCTCACCAGGGACAGCTAATGAAAAACTGTTTTTT	CASSPGTANEKLFF
TRBV6-1	TRBJ2-2	.	TGTGCCAGCAGCCCCGGACGGACGACCGGGGAGCTGTTTTTT	CASSPGRTTGELFF
TRBV28	TRBJ2-7	.	TGTGCCAGCAGTTTATCGGACCGTCTTCGCTACGAGCAGTACTTC	CASSLSDRLRYEQYF
TRBV6-4	TRBJ2-1	.	TGTGCCAGCAGCCAGGGTCGGGTCAATGAGCAGTTCTTC	CASSQGRVNEQFF
TRBV7-8	TRBJ1-2	.	TGTGCCAGCAGCTTAGCCGGGACCTATGGCTACACCTTC	CASSLAGTYGYTF
TRBV18	TRBJ1-4	.	TGTGCCAGCTCGCTGGAGCAAGCAACTAATGAAAAACTGTTTTTT	CASSLEQATNEKLFF
TRBV29-1	TRBJ1-1	.	TGCAGCGTTGAAGATCCATTGGTTACTGAAGCTTTCTTT	CSVEDPLVTEAFF
TRBV6-4	TRBJ1-3	TRBD1	TGTGCCAGCAGGTCCAGGGGGCCTAGCTCTGGAAACACCATATATTTT	CASRSRGPSSGNTIYF
TRBV2	TRBJ1-4	.	TGTGCCAGCGGTGGATTCAAAAATGAAAAACTGTTTTTT	CASGGFKNEKLFF
TRBV10-3	TRBJ2-1	TRBD1	TGTGCCATCAGTGAGTCCTGGGACAGGTTCAATGAGCAGTTCTTC	CAISESWDRFNEQFF